A selection of T cell receptor beta chains follows, all from one sample in a study of blood T cell repertoires in COVID-19. Method: immunoSEQ multiplex PCR; TCRdb's copy keeps in-frame clones and lacks some. The sample comprises fewer than 300,000 clones, approximately 90% of which are singletons, and about 0.8% rests with the top ten. Sequencing used peripheral blood. These receptors originate from a man aged 25-40 years with acute or convalescent COVID-19. Both conserved end residues are part of each CDR3. Each record gives: clone size, V gene, J gene, D gene, CDR3 protein, CDR3 DNA. A D gene is named only where the DNA matches it firmly. Clone sizes are given selectively: once, few, many, or a class where the clone is expanded.

size: NA
V: TRBV11-1
J: TRBJ1-1
D: NA
CDR3: CASSLREVLNTEAFF
DNA: TGTGCCAGCAGCTTAAGGGAGGTTTTGAACACTGAAGCTTTCTTT

size: NA
V: TRBV5-1
J: TRBJ1-3
D: TRBD1
CDR3: CASRPDRVSGNTIYF
DNA: TGCGCCAGCAGGCCGGACAGGGTCTCTGGAAACACCATATATTTT

size: NA
V: TRBV5-8
J: TRBJ2-7
D: NA
CDR3: CASSRGRSYEQYF
DNA: TGTGCCAGCAGCAGGGGCCGGTCCTACGAGCAGTACTTC

size: NA
V: TRBV6-6
J: TRBJ1-2
D: NA
CDR3: CASSQSYGYTF
DNA: TGTGCCAGCAGCCAGTCCTATGGCTACACCTTC

size: NA
V: TRBV28
J: TRBJ1-6
D: TRBD1
CDR3: CATRTGYNSPLHF
DNA: TGTGCCACCCGGACAGGGTATAATTCACCCCTCCACTTT

size: NA
V: TRBV6-2/TRBV6-3
J: TRBJ2-3
D: TRBD2
CDR3: CASSFSGIGSDTQYF
DNA: TGTGCCAGCAGCTTCAGCGGGATCGGATCAGATACGCAGTATTTT

size: NA
V: TRBV12-5
J: TRBJ1-2
D: NA
CDR3: CASGLNRANYGYTF
DNA: TGTGCTAGTGGTTTGAACAGGGCTAACTATGGCTACACCTTC

size: NA
V: TRBV30
J: TRBJ2-1
D: TRBD2
CDR3: CAAISGSLNEQFF
DNA: TGTGCCGCGATCAGCGGGAGTTTGAATGAGCAGTTCTTC

size: NA
V: TRBV12-5
J: TRBJ1-1
D: NA
CDR3: CASGPQEGTEAFF
DNA: TGTGCTAGTGGACCACAGGAAGGGACTGAAGCTTTCTTT

size: few
V: TRBV6-2/TRBV6-3
J: TRBJ2-7
D: TRBD2
CDR3: CASSSRVGLAGSYEQYF
DNA: TGTGCCAGCAGTTCTCGAGTGGGACTAGCGGGATCCTACGAGCAGTACTTC

size: NA
V: TRBV11-2
J: TRBJ2-1
D: TRBD2
CDR3: CASSRLALEINEQFF
DNA: TGTGCCAGCAGCCGACTAGCGCTGGAAATAAATGAGCAGTTCTTC

size: NA
V: TRBV3-1/TRBV3-2
J: TRBJ1-2
D: TRBD1
CDR3: CASSPGQGTGTTGYTF
DNA: TGTGCCAGCAGCCCCGGACAGGGGACCGGGACGACTGGCTACACCTTC

size: NA
V: TRBV30
J: TRBJ1-1
D: NA
CDR3: CAWSRGIGTEAFF
DNA: TGTGCCTGGAGTCGCGGAATAGGCACTGAAGCTTTCTTT

size: NA
V: TRBV28
J: TRBJ2-3
D: TRBD2
CDR3: CASSVALSGRATDTQYF
DNA: TGTGCCAGCAGCGTTGCCCTTAGCGGGAGGGCCACAGATACGCAGTATTTT

size: NA
V: TRBV19
J: TRBJ1-5
D: NA
CDR3: CASSISGRSNQPQHF
DNA: TGTGCCAGTAGTATATCCGGGAGGAGCAATCAGCCCCAGCATTTT

size: NA
V: TRBV6-5
J: TRBJ1-1
D: NA
CDR3: CASRSSEGGAEAFF
DNA: TGTGCCAGCAGGAGCAGTGAGGGGGGGGCTGAAGCTTTCTTT

size: NA
V: TRBV30
J: TRBJ2-1
D: TRBD1
CDR3: CAWRLPGQGDYNEQFF
DNA: TGTGCCTGGAGACTCCCGGGACAGGGGGACTACAATGAGCAGTTCTTC

size: NA
V: TRBV30
J: TRBJ1-3
D: NA
CDR3: CAWTGAYFGNTIYF
DNA: TGTGCCTGGACAGGGGCTTACTTTGGAAACACCATATATTTT

size: NA
V: TRBV9
J: TRBJ1-5
D: NA
CDR3: CASSVAPDQPQHF
DNA: TGTGCCAGCAGCGTAGCTCCAGATCAGCCCCAGCATTTT

size: NA
V: TRBV19
J: TRBJ1-4
D: NA
CDR3: CASRGRPEGEKLFF
DNA: TGTGCCAGTAGGGGAAGGCCGGAGGGCGAAAAACTGTTTTTT

size: NA
V: TRBV5-1
J: TRBJ1-2
D: NA
CDR3: CASSTQYPRDYGYTF
DNA: TGCGCCAGCAGCACGCAATACCCGCGGGACTATGGCTACACCTTC

size: NA
V: TRBV19
J: TRBJ1-6
D: TRBD1
CDR3: CASSPGQGRFSPLHF
DNA: TGTGCCAGTAGCCCCGGACAGGGGAGGTTTTCACCCCTCCACTTT

size: NA
V: TRBV4-1
J: TRBJ1-1
D: NA
CDR3: CASSQAGRPEAFF
DNA: TGCGCCAGCAGCCAAGCCGGCAGGCCCGAAGCTTTCTTT

size: NA
V: TRBV5-1
J: TRBJ2-2
D: TRBD2
CDR3: CASSQRGTSAGELFF
DNA: TGCGCCAGCAGCCAACGTGGGACTAGTGCCGGGGAGCTGTTTTTT

size: NA
V: TRBV11-2
J: TRBJ1-1
D: TRBD1
CDR3: CASSPQGVRNTEAFF
DNA: TGTGCCAGCAGCCCCCAGGGGGTGAGGAACACTGAAGCTTTCTTT

size: NA
V: TRBV6-1
J: TRBJ1-5
D: TRBD1
CDR3: CASSDWDRGQPQHF
DNA: TGTGCCAGCAGTGATTGGGACAGGGGTCAGCCCCAGCATTTT

size: once
V: TRBV6-2/TRBV6-3
J: TRBJ1-2
D: NA
CDR3: CASSQTPYGYTF
DNA: TGTGCCAGCAGCCAAACACCGTATGGCTACACCTTC

size: NA
V: TRBV4-1
J: TRBJ2-7
D: NA
CDR3: CASSQGQDSSYEQYF
DNA: TGCGCCAGCAGCCAAGGACAGGATAGCTCCTACGAGCAGTACTTC

size: NA
V: TRBV27
J: TRBJ1-1
D: TRBD1
CDR3: CASSLRQGAKEAFF
DNA: TGTGCCAGCAGTCTCCGACAGGGGGCGAAGGAAGCTTTCTTT

size: NA
V: TRBV30
J: TRBJ1-1
D: TRBD1
CDR3: CAWSFSSGTEAFF
DNA: TGTGCCTGGAGTTTCAGCTCCGGGACAGAGGCTTTCTTT

size: NA
V: TRBV4-1
J: TRBJ1-5
D: NA
CDR3: CASSQDPMGGDSNQPQHF
DNA: TGCGCCAGCAGCCAAGACCCCATGGGAGGGGACAGCAATCAGCCCCAGCATTTT

size: NA
V: TRBV10-3
J: TRBJ2-7
D: TRBD2
CDR3: CAISESPREDYEQYF
DNA: TGTGCCATCAGTGAGTCTCCGCGGGAGGACTACGAGCAGTACTTC

size: NA
V: TRBV6-2/TRBV6-3
J: TRBJ2-3
D: NA
CDR3: CASSYAKHTDTQYF
DNA: TGTGCCAGCAGTTACGCCAAACACACAGATACGCAGTATTTT

size: NA
V: TRBV3-1/TRBV3-2
J: TRBJ2-2
D: TRBD2
CDR3: CASSQATGGPGGELFF
DNA: TGTGCCAGCAGCCAAGCGACGGGAGGACCTGGCGGGGAGCTGTTTTTT

size: once
V: TRBV4-1
J: TRBJ2-1
D: NA
CDR3: CASSLFWGLTNNEQFF
DNA: TGCGCCAGCAGCCTCTTTTGGGGACTCACAAACAATGAGCAGTTCTTC

size: NA
V: TRBV30
J: TRBJ2-7
D: TRBD2
CDR3: CACTPWAGGYEQYF
DNA: TGTGCCTGCACCCCTTGGGCGGGAGGGTACGAGCAGTACTTC

size: NA
V: TRBV5-1
J: TRBJ1-2
D: NA
CDR3: CASSLTTGSGRTF
DNA: TGCGCCAGCAGCTTGACTACAGGGAGTGGTAGAACCTTC

size: NA
V: TRBV28
J: TRBJ2-5
D: NA
CDR3: CASIRREWYEQETQYF
DNA: TGTGCCAGCATCCGCCGGGAGTGGTACGAACAAGAGACCCAGTACTTC

size: once
V: TRBV28
J: TRBJ1-2
D: TRBD1
CDR3: CASKIQGSYGYTF
DNA: TGTGCCAGCAAAATACAGGGGAGCTATGGCTACACCTTC

size: NA
V: TRBV28
J: TRBJ2-3
D: TRBD1
CDR3: CASSPGQGAIHTQYF
DNA: TGTGCCAGCAGCCCAGGACAGGGGGCGATACATACGCAGTATTTT

size: few
V: TRBV9
J: TRBJ1-4
D: TRBD1
CDR3: CASSARPGTANEKLFF
DNA: TGTGCCAGCAGCGCCCGTCCCGGGACAGCTAATGAAAAACTGTTTTTT

size: NA
V: TRBV5-4
J: TRBJ1-1
D: NA
CDR3: CASSTLGGYWGRREAFF
DNA: TGTGCCAGCAGCACCTTGGGTGGGTACTGGGGGCGCAGGGAGGCTTTCTTT

size: NA
V: TRBV11-2
J: TRBJ1-2
D: TRBD1
CDR3: CASSVSGTANYGYTF
DNA: TGTGCCAGCAGCGTATCCGGGACAGCGAACTATGGCTACACCTTC

size: NA
V: TRBV27
J: TRBJ2-1
D: TRBD2
CDR3: CASSLTSGMYNEQFF
DNA: TGTGCCAGCAGTTTGACTAGCGGGATGTACAATGAGCAGTTCTTC

size: NA
V: TRBV4-1
J: TRBJ2-1
D: NA
CDR3: CASSQGGQKYEQFF
DNA: TGCGCCAGCAGCCAAGGGGGACAAAAATATGAGCAGTTCTTC

size: NA
V: TRBV5-6
J: TRBJ1-2
D: NA
CDR3: CASSTGRAGYTF
DNA: TGTGCCAGCAGCACAGGACGGGCTGGCTACACCTTC

size: NA
V: TRBV6-5
J: TRBJ1-5
D: NA
CDR3: CASTPSVASAQPQHF
DNA: TGTGCCAGCACCCCGAGTGTTGCATCCGCTCAGCCCCAGCATTTT

size: once
V: TRBV19
J: TRBJ2-1
D: NA
CDR3: CASKIAESYNEQFF
DNA: TGTGCCAGTAAGATAGCGGAGTCCTACAATGAGCAGTTCTTC

size: NA
V: TRBV7-6
J: TRBJ2-2
D: TRBD2
CDR3: CASSPWGGNTGELFF
DNA: TGTGCCAGCAGCCCTTGGGGGGGGAACACCGGGGAGCTGTTTTTT

size: NA
V: TRBV7-9
J: TRBJ2-5
D: TRBD2
CDR3: CASSLGVSGTSVQETQYF
DNA: TGTGCCAGCAGCTTAGGAGTATCCGGGACTAGCGTCCAAGAGACCCAGTACTTC

size: NA
V: TRBV9
J: TRBJ1-2
D: NA
CDR3: CASSVGWSADLNDF
DNA: TGTGCCAGCAGCGTAGGGTGGTCTGCGGACTTGAACGACTTC